This TCR beta chain was observed in a study of blood T cells in healthy people across ages. Study as a whole: The template switching approach captured approximately one barcoded beta molecule for every two T cells.

A sample-barcoded 5' primer and a J-beta primer mix were used in a second PCR of roughly 7 to 11 cycles. From the 5' RACE reads, TCRdb called clonotypes with MiXCR, one entry per CDR3 protein. The sample contains about 1.1 million distinct CDR3 sequences, under 40% of which appear only once. This clonotype appeared many times. The antigen remains undetermined. The V end was cut by 6 bases, the J end by 4 bases, with 13 bases between. There are 14 residues in the CDR3. CDR1 and CDR2 from the germline V gene are MNHNS and SASEGT. Study-level points and caveats: The study found TCR beta diversity correlated strongly with naive T cell percentage. Among T cells, TCR beta diversity per million cells dropped roughly linearly as age rose. Unsorted PBMCs prevented conclusive naive versus antigen-experienced comparison.

The sequence derives from a man aged 18 to 30 in good health. The V gene is TRBV6-1, the J gene TRBJ1-5; possible D gene TRBD1, 6 bases. Material: blood. DNA of the CDR3: TGTGCCAGCAGCGAGGGGGGGGGTAATCAGCCCCAGCATTTT. Its protein product is CASSEGGGNQPQHF.